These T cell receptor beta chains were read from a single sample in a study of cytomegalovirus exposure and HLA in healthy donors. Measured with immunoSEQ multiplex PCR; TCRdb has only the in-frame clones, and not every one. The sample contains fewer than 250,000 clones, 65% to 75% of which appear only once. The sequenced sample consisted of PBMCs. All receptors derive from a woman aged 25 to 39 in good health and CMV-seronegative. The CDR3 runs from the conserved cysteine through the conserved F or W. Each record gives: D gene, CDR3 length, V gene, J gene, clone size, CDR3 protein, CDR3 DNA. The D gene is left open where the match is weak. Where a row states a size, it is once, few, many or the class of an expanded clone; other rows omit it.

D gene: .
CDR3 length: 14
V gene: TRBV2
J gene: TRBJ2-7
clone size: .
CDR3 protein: CASTNQGSDYEQYF
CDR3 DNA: TGTGCCAGCACCAACCAGGGATCAGACTACGAGCAGTACTTC

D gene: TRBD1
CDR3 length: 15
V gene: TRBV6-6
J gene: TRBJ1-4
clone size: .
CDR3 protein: CASRRQGATNEKLFF
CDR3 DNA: TGTGCCAGCAGACGACAGGGTGCAACTAATGAAAAACTGTTTTTT

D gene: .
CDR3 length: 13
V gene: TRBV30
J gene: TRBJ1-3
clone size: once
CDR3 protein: CAWSGPPVHTIYF
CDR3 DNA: TGTGCCTGGAGCGGTCCCCCTGTCCACACCATATATTTT

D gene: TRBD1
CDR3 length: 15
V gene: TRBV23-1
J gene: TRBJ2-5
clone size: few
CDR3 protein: CASSQSDRGQETQYF
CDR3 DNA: TGCGCCAGCAGTCAATCGGACAGGGGTCAAGAGACCCAGTACTTC

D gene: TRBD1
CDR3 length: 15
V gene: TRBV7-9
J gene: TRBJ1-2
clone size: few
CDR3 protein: CASSLAGQGDYGYTF
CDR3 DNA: TGTGCCAGCAGCTTAGCGGGACAGGGAGACTATGGCTACACCTTC

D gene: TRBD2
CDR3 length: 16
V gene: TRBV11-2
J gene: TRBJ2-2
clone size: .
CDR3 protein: CASSFRRVAGAGELFF
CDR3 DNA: TGTGCCAGCAGCTTCCGGAGAGTAGCGGGGGCCGGGGAGCTGTTTTTT

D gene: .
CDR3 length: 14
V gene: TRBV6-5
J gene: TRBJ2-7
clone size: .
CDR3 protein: CASSYGGAYYEQYF
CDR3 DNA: TGTGCCAGCAGTTACGGCGGGGCGTACTACGAGCAGTACTTC

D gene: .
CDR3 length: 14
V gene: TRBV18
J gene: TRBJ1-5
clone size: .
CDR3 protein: CASSPGAGYGPQHF
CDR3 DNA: TGTGCCAGCTCACCAGGGGCAGGGTATGGGCCCCAGCATTTT

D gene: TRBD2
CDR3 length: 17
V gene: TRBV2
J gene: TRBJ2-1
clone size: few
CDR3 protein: CASSEISGLAEVDEQFF
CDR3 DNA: TGTGCCAGCAGTGAAATCTCGGGCCTAGCGGAGGTCGATGAGCAGTTCTTC

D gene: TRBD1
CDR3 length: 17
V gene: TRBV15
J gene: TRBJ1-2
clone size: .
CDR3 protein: CATSRGVPGQGIYGYTF
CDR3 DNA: TGTGCCACCAGCAGAGGCGTCCCGGGACAGGGTATCTATGGCTACACCTTC

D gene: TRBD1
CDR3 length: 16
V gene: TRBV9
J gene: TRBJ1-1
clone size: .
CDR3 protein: CASSPRDRSMNTEAFF
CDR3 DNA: TGTGCCAGCAGCCCGCGGGACAGGTCCATGAACACTGAAGCTTTCTTT

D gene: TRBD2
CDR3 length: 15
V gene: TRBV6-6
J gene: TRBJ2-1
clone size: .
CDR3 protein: CASSTSGSAYNEQFF
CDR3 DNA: TGTGCCAGCAGTACTAGCGGGAGCGCATACAATGAGCAGTTCTTC

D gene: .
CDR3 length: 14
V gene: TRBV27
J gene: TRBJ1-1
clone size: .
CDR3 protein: CASSFGALNTEAFF
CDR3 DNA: TGTGCCAGCAGTTTTGGGGCCTTGAACACTGAAGCTTTCTTT

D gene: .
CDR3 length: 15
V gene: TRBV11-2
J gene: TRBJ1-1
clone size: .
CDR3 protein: CASSLRPGVGTEAFF
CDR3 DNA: TGTGCCAGCAGCTTACGCCCAGGGGTAGGGACTGAAGCTTTCTTT

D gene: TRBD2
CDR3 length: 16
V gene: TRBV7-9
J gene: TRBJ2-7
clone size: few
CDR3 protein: CASSQEFSGGANEQYF
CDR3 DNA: TGTGCCAGCAGCCAAGAATTTAGCGGGGGGGCCAACGAGCAGTACTTC

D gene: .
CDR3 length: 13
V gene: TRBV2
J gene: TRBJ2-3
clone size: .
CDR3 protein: CASRMMTVDTQYF
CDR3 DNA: TGTGCCAGCAGGATGATGACTGTAGATACGCAGTATTTT

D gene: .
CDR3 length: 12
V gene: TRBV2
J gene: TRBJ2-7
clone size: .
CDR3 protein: CASSVFGGEQYF
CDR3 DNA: TGTGCCAGCAGTGTTTTCGGGGGCGAGCAGTACTTC

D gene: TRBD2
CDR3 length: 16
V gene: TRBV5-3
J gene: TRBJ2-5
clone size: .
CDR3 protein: CARSPSSGGKQETQYF
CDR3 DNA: TGTGCCAGAAGCCCCTCTAGCGGAGGGAAACAAGAGACCCAGTACTTC

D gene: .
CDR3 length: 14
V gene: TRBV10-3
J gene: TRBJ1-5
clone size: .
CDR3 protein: CAISGQHSNQPQHF
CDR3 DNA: TGTGCCATCAGTGGACAGCATAGCAATCAGCCCCAGCATTTT

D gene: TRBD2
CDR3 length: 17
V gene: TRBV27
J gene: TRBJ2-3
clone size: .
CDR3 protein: CASSRIRLAGGTDTQYF
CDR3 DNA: TGTGCCAGCAGCCGGATTAGACTAGCGGGGGGTACAGATACGCAGTATTTT

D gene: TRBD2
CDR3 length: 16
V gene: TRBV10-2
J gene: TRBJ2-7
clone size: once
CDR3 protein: CASSVAGGLTPLEQYF
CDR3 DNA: TGCGCCAGCAGTGTGGCGGGGGGGCTCACACCACTCGAGCAGTACTTC

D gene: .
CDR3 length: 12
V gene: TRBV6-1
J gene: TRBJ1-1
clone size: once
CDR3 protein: CASSAGDTEAFF
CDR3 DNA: TGTGCCAGCAGTGCCGGGGACACTGAAGCTTTCTTT

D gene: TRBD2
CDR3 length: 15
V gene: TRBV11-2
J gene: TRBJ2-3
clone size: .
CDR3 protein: CASSLIAGGGDTQYF
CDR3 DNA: TGTGCCAGCAGTCTCATAGCGGGAGGGGGAGATACGCAGTATTTT

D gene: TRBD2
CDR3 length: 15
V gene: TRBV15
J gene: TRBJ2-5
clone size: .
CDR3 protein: CATSASGGARETQYF
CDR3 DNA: TGTGCCACCAGCGCTAGCGGGGGGGCCAGGGAGACCCAGTACTTC

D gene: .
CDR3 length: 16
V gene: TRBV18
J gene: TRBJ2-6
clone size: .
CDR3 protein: CASSPTYGSGANVLTF
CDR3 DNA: TGTGCCAGCTCACCAACTTACGGCTCTGGGGCCAACGTCCTGACTTTC

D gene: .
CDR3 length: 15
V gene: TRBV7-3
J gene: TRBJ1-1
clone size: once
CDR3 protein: CASSLYGVANTEAFF
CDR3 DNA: TGTGCCAGCAGCTTATACGGGGTGGCGAACACTGAAGCTTTCTTT

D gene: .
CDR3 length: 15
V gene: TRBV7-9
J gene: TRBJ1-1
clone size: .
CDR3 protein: CASNLEPGGSAEAFF
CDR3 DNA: TGTGCCAGCAACTTAGAGCCGGGTGGGTCGGCTGAAGCTTTCTTT

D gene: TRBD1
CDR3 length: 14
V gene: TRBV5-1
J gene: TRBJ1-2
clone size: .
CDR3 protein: CASSLAGQGDGYTF
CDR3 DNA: TGCGCCAGCAGCTTGGCGGGGCAGGGGGATGGCTACACCTTC

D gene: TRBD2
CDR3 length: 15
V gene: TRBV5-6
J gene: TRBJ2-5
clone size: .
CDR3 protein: CASSLWLAGGQTQYF
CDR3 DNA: TGTGCCAGCAGCTTGTGGCTAGCGGGAGGGCAGACCCAGTACTTC

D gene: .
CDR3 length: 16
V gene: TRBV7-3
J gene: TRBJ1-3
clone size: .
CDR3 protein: CASSPQPSGAGNTIYF
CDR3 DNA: TGTGCCAGCAGCCCGCAACCCTCGGGAGCTGGAAACACCATATATTTT

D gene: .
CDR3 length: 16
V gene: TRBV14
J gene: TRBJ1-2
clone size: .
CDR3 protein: CASSQIYTGRFDGYTF
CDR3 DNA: TGTGCCAGCAGCCAAATCTATACAGGGAGATTTGATGGCTACACCTTC

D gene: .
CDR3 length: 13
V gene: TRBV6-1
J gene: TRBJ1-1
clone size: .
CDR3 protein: CASSENGKAEAFF
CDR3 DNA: TGCGCCAGCAGTGAGAACGGGAAGGCTGAAGCTTTCTTT

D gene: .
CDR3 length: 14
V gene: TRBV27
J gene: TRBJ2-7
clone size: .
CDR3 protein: CASRPGHLSYEQYF
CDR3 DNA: TGTGCCAGCAGACCGGGACACCTATCCTACGAGCAGTACTTC

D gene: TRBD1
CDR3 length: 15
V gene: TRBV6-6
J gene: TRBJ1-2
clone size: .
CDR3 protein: CASTYPGGENYGYTF
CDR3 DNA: TGTGCCAGCACCTATCCAGGGGGCGAAAACTATGGCTACACCTTC

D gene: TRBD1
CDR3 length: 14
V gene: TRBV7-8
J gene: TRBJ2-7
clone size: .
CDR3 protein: CASSLDRKTYEQYF
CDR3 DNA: TGTGCCAGCAGCCTGGACAGGAAGACCTACGAGCAGTACTTC

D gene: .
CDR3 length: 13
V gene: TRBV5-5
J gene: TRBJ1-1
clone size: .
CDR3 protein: CASSLGRNTEAFF
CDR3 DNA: TGTGCCAGCAGCTTGGGTCGGAACACTGAAGCTTTCTTT

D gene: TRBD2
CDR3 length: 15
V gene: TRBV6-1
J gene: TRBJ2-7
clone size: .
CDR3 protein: CASRETSGRFHEQYF
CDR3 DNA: TGTGCCAGCCGGGAAACTAGCGGGAGATTTCACGAGCAGTACTTC

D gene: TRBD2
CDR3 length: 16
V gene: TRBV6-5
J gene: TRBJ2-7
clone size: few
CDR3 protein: CASSYSPLAGEDEQYF
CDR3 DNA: TGTGCCAGCAGTTACTCCCCACTAGCGGGAGAGGACGAGCAGTACTTC

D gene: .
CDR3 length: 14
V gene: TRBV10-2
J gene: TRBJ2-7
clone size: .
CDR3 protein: CASSESDTGTRQYF
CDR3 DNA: TGCGCCAGCAGTGAGTCGGATACAGGGACCCGGCAGTACTTC

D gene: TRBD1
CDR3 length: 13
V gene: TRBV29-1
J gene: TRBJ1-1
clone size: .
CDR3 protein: CSVDRQGATEAFF
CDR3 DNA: TGCAGCGTTGATCGGCAGGGGGCCACTGAAGCTTTCTTT

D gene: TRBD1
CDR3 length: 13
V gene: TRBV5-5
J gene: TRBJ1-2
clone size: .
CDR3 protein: CASSQGTGIGYTF
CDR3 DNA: TGTGCCAGCAGCCAGGGGACAGGGATTGGCTACACCTTC

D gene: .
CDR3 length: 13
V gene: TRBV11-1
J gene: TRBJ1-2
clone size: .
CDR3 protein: CASSLAPGYGYTF
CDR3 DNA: TGTGCCAGCAGCTTAGCTCCCGGCTATGGCTACACCTTC

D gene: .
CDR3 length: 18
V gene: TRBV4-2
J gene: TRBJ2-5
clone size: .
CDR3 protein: CASSHIAGPEGGQETQYF
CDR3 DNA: TGTGCCAGCAGCCATATTGCGGGCCCAGAAGGGGGACAAGAGACCCAGTACTTC

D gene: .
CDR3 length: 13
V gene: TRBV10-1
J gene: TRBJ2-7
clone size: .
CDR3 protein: CASSQSSRYEQYF
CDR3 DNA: TGCGCCAGCAGTCAATCGAGCCGGTACGAGCAGTACTTC

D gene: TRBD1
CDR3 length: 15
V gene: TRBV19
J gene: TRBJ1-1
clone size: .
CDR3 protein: CASSAVGQGTTEAFF
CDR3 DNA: TGTGCCAGTAGCGCCGTCGGACAGGGGACGACTGAAGCTTTCTTT

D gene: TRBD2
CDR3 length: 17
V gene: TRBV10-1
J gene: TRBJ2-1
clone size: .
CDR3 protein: CANALTKTSGRAGEQFF
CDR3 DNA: TGCGCCAACGCACTTACCAAGACTAGCGGGAGGGCCGGTGAGCAGTTCTTC

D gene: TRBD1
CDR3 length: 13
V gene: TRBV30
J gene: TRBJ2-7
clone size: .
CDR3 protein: CAWTPTGTYEQYF
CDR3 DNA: TGTGCCTGGACTCCGACAGGGACCTACGAGCAGTACTTC

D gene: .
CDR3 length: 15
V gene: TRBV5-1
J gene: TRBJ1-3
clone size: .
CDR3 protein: CASSLAGQKINTIYF
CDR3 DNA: TGCGCCAGCAGCTTGGCCGGACAGAAGATAAACACCATATATTTT

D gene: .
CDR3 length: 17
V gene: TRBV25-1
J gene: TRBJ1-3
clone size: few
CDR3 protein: CASSQAGGVISGNTIYF
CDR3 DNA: TGTGCCAGCAGCCAAGCAGGAGGAGTCATCTCTGGAAACACCATATATTTT

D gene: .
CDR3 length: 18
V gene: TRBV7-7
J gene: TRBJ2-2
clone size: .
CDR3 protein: CAISLRPTGKGNTGELFF
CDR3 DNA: TGTGCTATCAGCCTTCGCCCTACAGGGAAGGGTAACACCGGGGAGCTGTTTTTT

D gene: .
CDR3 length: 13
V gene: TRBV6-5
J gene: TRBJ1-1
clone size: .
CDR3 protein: CASSYSGSGYAFF
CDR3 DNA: TGTGCCAGCAGTTACTCGGGCAGCGGATATGCTTTCTTT

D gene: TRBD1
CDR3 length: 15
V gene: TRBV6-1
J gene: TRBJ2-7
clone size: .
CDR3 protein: CASSETGGPSYEQYF
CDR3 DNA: TGTGCCAGCAGTGAGACAGGGGGCCCGTCCTACGAGCAGTACTTC

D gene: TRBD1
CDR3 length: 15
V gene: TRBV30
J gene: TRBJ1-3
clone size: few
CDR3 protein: CAWSRDSFSGNTIYF
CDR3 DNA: TGTGCCTGGAGTCGGGACAGCTTCTCTGGAAACACCATATATTTT

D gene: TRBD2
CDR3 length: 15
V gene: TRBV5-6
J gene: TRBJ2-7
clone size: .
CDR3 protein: CASSLGVSGSGEQYF
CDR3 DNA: TGTGCCAGCAGCTTGGGTGTTAGCGGGAGTGGAGAGCAGTACTTC

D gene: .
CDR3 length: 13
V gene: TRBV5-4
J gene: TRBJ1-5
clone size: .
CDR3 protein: CASSSGYNQPQHF
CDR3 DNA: TGTGCCAGCAGCTCAGGGTACAATCAGCCCCAGCATTTT

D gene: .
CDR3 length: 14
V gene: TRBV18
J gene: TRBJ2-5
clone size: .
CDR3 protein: CASSPQGEYETQYF
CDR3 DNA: TGTGCCAGCTCACCACAGGGAGAGTATGAGACCCAGTACTTC